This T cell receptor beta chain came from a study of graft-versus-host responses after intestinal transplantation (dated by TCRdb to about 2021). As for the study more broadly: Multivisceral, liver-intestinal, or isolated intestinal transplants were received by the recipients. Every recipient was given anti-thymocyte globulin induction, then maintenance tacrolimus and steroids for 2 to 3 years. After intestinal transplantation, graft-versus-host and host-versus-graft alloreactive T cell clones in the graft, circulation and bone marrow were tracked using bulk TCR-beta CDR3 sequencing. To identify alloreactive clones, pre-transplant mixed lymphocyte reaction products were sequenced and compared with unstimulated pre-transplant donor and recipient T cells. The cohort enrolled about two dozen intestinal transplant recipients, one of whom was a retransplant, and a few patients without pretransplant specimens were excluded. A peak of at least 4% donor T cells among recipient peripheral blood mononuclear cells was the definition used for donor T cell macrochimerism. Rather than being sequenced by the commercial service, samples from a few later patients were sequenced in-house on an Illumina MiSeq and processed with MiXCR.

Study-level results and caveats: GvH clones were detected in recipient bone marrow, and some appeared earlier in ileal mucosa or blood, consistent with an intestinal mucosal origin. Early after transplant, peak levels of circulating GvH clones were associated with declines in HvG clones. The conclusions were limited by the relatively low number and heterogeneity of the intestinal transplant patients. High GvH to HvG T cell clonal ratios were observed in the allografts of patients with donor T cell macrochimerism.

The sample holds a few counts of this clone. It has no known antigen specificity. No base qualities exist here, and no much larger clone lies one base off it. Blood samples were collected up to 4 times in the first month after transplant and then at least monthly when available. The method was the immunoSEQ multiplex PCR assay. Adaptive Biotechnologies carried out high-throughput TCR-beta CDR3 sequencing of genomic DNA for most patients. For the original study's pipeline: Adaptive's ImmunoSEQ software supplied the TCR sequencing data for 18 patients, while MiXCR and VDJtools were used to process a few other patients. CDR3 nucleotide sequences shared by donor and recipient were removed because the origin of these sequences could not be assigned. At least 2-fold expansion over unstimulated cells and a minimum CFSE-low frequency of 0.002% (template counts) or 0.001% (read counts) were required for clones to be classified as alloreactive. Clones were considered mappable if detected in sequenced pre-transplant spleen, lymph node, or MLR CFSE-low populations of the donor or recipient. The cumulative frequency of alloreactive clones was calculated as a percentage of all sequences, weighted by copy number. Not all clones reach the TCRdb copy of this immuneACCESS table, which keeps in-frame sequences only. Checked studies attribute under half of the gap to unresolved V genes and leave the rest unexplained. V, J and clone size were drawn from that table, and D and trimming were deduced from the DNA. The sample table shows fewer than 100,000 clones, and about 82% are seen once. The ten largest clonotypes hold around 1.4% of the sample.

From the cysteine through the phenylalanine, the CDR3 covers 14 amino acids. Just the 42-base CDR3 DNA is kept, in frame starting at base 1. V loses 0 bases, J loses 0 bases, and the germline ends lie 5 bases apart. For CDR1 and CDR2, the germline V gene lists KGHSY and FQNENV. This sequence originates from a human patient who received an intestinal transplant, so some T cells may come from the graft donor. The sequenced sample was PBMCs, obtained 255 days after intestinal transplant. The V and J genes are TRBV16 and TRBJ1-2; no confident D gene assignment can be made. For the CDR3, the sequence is CASSQSAANYGYTF. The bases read TGTGCCAGCAGCCAATCTGCAGCTAACTATGGCTACACCTTC.